This T cell receptor beta chain was captured by sequencing in a study of blood T cells in healthy people across ages. General observations from the study: Across the age range, TCR beta diversity per million T cells fell in a roughly linear way.

Peripheral blood was drawn, ten milliliters per donor. A second PCR, run for about 6 to 12 cycles, used a sample-barcoded 5' primer plus a J-beta primer mix. Every sample produced at least 3 million CDR3-containing paired-end reads. Via MiXCR, TCRdb re-called the 5' RACE reads, giving one row per CDR3 protein. The sample holds about a million distinct CDR3 sequences, approximately 38% seen once. This clonotype was recorded many times. Its target is not known. The V gene's germline CDR1 is PRHDT and CDR2 FYEKMQ (reference sequence). Trimming removed 6 bases from V and 3 bases from J, with 15 bases in between. This CDR3 has 14 amino acids.

The receptor comes from a man aged 18 to 29 in good health. This chain uses TRBV13 with TRBJ2-7; D might be TRBD1 (6 bases). The sample taken for sequencing was blood. CDR3 DNA: TGTGCCAGCAGTCCCCCGGGACAAATCTACGAGCAGTACTTC. Its translation is CASSPPGQIYEQYF.